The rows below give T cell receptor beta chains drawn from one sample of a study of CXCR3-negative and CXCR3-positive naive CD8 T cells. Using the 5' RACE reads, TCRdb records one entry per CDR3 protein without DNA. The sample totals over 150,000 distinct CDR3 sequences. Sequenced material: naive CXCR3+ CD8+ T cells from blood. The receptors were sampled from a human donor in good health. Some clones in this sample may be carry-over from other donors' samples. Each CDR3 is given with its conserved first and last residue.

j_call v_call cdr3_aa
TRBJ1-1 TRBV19 CASSIRGSTTEAFF
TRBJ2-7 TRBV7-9 CASSWDRAHEQYF
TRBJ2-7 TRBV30 CALDRANTYEQYF
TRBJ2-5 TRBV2 CASKRTGLQETQYF
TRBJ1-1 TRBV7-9 CASSFVGNTEAFF
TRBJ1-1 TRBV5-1 CASSRSTGQGEAFF
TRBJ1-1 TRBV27 CASSRGPHGGEAFF
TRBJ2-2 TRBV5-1 CASSGGLWPGELFF
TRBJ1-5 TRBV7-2 CASSSEGQVFQPQHF
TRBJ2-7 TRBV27 CASSSLQGPLDEQYF
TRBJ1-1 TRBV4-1 CASSQVVNTEAFF
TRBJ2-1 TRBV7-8 CASSTRTRLINEQFF
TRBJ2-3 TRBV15 CATSSLSGGLTDTQYF
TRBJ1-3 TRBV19 CASATADGLGNTIYF
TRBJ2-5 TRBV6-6 CASSVPFSGSSYQETQYF
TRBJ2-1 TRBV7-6 CASSSHPGLALIF
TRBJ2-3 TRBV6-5 CASSYSGVADTQYF
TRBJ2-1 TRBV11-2 CASSLVGNNEQFF
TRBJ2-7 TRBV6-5 CASSYGTGVGEQYF
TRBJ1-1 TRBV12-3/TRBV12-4 CASSTRTGQNTEAFF
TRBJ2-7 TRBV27 CASSPTQGSYEQYF
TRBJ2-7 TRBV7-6 CASSTGPGGYEQYF
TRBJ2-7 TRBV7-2 CASSSRPRFPYEQYF
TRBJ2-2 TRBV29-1 CSVQPRNTGELFF